A selection of T cell receptor beta chains follows, all from one sample in a study of brain metastases from non-small cell lung cancer. Some clones are missing from TCRdb's copy, which holds only in-frame ones; the method was immunoSEQ multiplex PCR. The data hold around 1,700 clones, with roughly four fifths observed a single time. Sequencing was performed on tissue from a brain metastasis. These receptors originate from a donor aged 40 or over with non-small cell lung cancer. The conserved cysteine and the conserved F or W are not part of the CDR3 here. The order of the fields is V gene, D gene, CDR3 protein. D genes are given only for firm matches.

TRBV7-9 NA ASSLSKTNEKLF
TRBV25-1 NA ASRTSNRQY
TRBV9 NA ASSVTFGIGVNYGYT
TRBV19 TRBD1 ASSGSTGKDEKLF
TRBV12-3/TRBV12-4 NA ASSLITGELF
TRBV24-1 NA ATSDLQSGELF
TRBV5-8 NA ASSLDDLNMNTEAF
TRBV2 NA VSARDRVIYTEAF
TRBV2 NA ASSVGPSPYNEQF
TRBV6-5 NA ASSRGPDGANVLT
TRBV7-8 NA ASSRDGTEVYGYT
TRBV24-1 NA AADGGPNQPQH
TRBV6-5 NA ASSYSRGLSYEQY
TRBV19 TRBD1 ASSITGDTYEQY
TRBV5-1 NA ASSPGPFTNEKLF
TRBV12-3/TRBV12-4 NA ASSSTGREQF
TRBV2 NA ASSEEGPSSYNEQF
TRBV29-1 NA SVEDRGSLH
TRBV11-1 TRBD1 ASSHDRGGETQY
TRBV7-8 NA ASTSGPDNEQF
TRBV10-2 NA ASSDRGLRGTGELF
TRBV6-2/TRBV6-3 NA ASSSSRDSPRANTGELF
TRBV6-6 NA ASTLKGRAYGYT
TRBV5-1 TRBD1 ASSLGQGRYNEQF
TRBV11-3 NA ASSLNPGFYNEQF
TRBV3-1/TRBV3-2 NA ASSPGGGHYPQY
TRBV7-3 TRBD1 ASRAGTGQGYT
TRBV2 NA ASSEIPRNEQY